The next 16 T cell receptor beta chains were all read from a single sample in a study of shared clonotypes between healthy human individuals. Measured with immunoSEQ multiplex PCR; TCRdb has only the in-frame clones, and not every one. The sample has approximately 100,000 clones; roughly 66% are singletons. The sequencing sample was made of memory CD8+ T cells sorted from blood. Subset in this sample: CD45RO+ cells pooled with CCR7-negative TemRA cells. All receptors come from a woman aged 25 to 39 in good health.

This chain uses TRBV5-1 with TRBJ2-7, with 9 nucleotides matching TRBD1. The CDR3 runs 14 residues. From germline, CDR1 is SGHRS and CDR2 YFSETQ. V shed 7 bases, J shed 10 bases, and the junction held 15 bases outside the gene matches. The CDR3 nucleotides read TGCGCCAGCGGGAGAGGGACAGGGTACCTTGAACAGTACTTC. Translation gives CASGRGTGYLEQYF.

The J gene is TRBJ2-2, the V gene TRBV5-6, with a tentative D call TRBD2 (6 bases). The V end lost 3 bases, the J end lost 1 base, and 13 bases lay between the germline ends. The CDR3 is 16 amino acids. Germline CDR1 SGHDT, CDR2 YYEEEE. The CDR3 nucleotides read TGTGCCAGCAGCTGGGGCGAGCGGGTGAACACCGGGGAGCTGTTTTTT. Translating it yields CASSWGERVNTGELFF.

The chain recombines TRBV25-1 with TRBJ1-5; 9 positions agree with TRBD1. The CDR3 has 14 amino acids. J lost 7 bases, V lost 6 bases, and 7 bases had no gene match. CDR1 and CDR2 from the germline V gene are MGHDK and SYGVNS. In nucleotides, the CDR3 is TGTGCCAGCAGCGATGGACAGGGGACCCAGCCCCAGCATTTT. Translation: CASSDGQGTQPQHF.

This chain joins TRBV5-5 and TRBJ2-7; maybe TRBD1 (5 bases). Trimming cost V 1 base and J 0 bases, with 11 bases left between them. CDR3 length: 15 residues. The germline V gene has CDR1 SGHKS and CDR2 YYEKEE (reference sequence). The CDR3 bases are TGTGCCAGCAGCTTGTGGAGACAGAGCTCCTACGAGCAGTACTTC. The encoded protein is CASSLWRQSSYEQYF.

The rearrangement links TRBV6-1 to TRBJ1-3; D gene ambiguous. V shed 3 bases and J shed 0 bases, with 12 bases lying between them. CDR3 length: 16 residues. Per the germline V gene, CDR1 is MNHNS and CDR2 is SASEGT. CDR3 DNA: TGTGCCAGCAGTGACCTCGTGGGGAGCTCTGGAAACACCATATATTTT. Its translation is CASSDLVGSSGNTIYF.

The chain uses TRBV19 and TRBJ1-1, with D uncertain. Trimming pared 0 bases from V and 0 bases from J, leaving 5 bases between. The CDR3 sequence is 14 residues long. Germline CDR1 and CDR2: LNHDA and SQIVND (reference sequence). The CDR3 nucleotides read TGTGCCAGTAGTATAGAAAACATGAACACTGAAGCTTTCTTT. Protein sequence: CASSIENMNTEAFF.

The chain joins TRBV20-1 to TRBJ2-3; D uncertain. Germline loops: CDR1 DFQATT, CDR2 SNEGSKA (reference sequence). This CDR3 contains 11 residues. The V end lost 2 bases, the J end lost 6 bases, and 6 bases lay between the germline ends. CDR3 residues: CSARQDDTQYF. CDR3 coding DNA: TGCAGTGCTAGACAAGATGATACGCAGTATTTT.

V is TRBV11-2 and J is TRBJ2-7, with D perhaps TRBD2 (6 bases). Germline CDR1 is SGHAT and CDR2 is FQNNGV. The V gene lost 1 base and the J gene lost 2 bases, with 9 bases spanning the gap. The CDR3 extends over 14 amino acids. The CDR3 is CASSLAGRAYEQYF. In nucleotides, the CDR3 is TGTGCCAGCAGCTTAGCCGGGAGAGCCTACGAGCAGTACTTC.

The CDR3 protein is CASSLELAANTGELFF. The CDR3 DNA is TGTGCCAGCAGCTTAGAACTAGCGGCGAACACCGGGGAGCTGTTTTTT. V gene TRBV11-2 combines with J gene TRBJ2-2, with 8 positions matching TRBD2. Germline trimming cut 0 bases from V and 0 bases from J; bases unmatched to any gene: 0. CDR1 is SGHAT, CDR2 FQNNGV, per germline. The CDR3 is 16 residues long.

The chain links TRBV6-5 to TRBJ2-5, with a possible D match to TRBD1 (5 bases). V lost 8 bases and J 4 bases, leaving 20 bases between the germline ends. The CDR3 length is 15 residues. The germline V gene has CDR1 MNHEY and CDR2 SVGAGI. The CDR3 sequence is CASSRRAGLVETQYF. For the CDR3, the DNA is TGTGCCAGCTCTCGGCGAGCAGGGTTGGTAGAGACCCAGTACTTC.

This chain links TRBV27 with TRBJ2-7, with D tentatively TRBD2 (7 bases). Germline lookup yields CDR1 MNHEY and CDR2 SMNVEV (reference sequence). The CDR3 is 15 amino acids. Trimming removed 3 bases at V and 0 bases at J, with 12 bases between. The CDR3 here is CASSLGGPSSYEQYF. DNA of the CDR3: TGTGCCAGCAGTTTGGGGGGGCCCAGCTCCTACGAGCAGTACTTC.

The chain combines TRBV10-1 with TRBJ2-7; 7 bases fit TRBD1. V shed 8 bases and J 7 bases; nucleotides not matched to a gene: 11. The CDR3 length is 13 residues. The germline CDR1 and CDR2 sequences are WNHNN and SYGVQD (reference sequence). CDR3 DNA sequence: TGCGCCAGCTCGAGACAGGGTCCGGGAGAGCAGTACTTC. This codes for CASSRQGPGEQYF.

The genes are TRBV5-4 and TRBJ2-1; no clear D gene. This CDR3 comprises 11 residues. The ends were cut back, 4 bases at V and 10 bases at J, with 9 bases in the middle. Germline V gene sequence: CDR1 SGHNT, CDR2 YYREEE (reference sequence). In nucleotides, the CDR3 is TGTGCCAGCAGCAACGTCATGGAGCAGTTCTTC. Translation gives CASSNVMEQFF.

This clone was picked up a small number of times. The chain carries TRBV9 and TRBJ2-1, with 9 bases fitting TRBD2. The germline CDR1 and CDR2 sequences are SGDLS and YYNGEE. V gave up 0 bases and J gave up 1 base; unmatched junction bases: 2. The CDR3 has 16 amino acids. CDR3 sequence (DNA): TGTGCCAGCAGCGTAGTAGCGGGAGTATCCTACAATGAGCAGTTCTTC. Translated: CASSVVAGVSYNEQFF.

This clone was seen more than once but under ten times. This chain links TRBV6-6 with TRBJ2-4, with D tentatively TRBD1 (6 bases). The germline CDR1 and CDR2 sequences are MNHNY and SVGAGI (reference sequence). CDR3 length: 15 amino acids. V was cut by 2 bases and J by 1 base, with 9 bases left in between. The CDR3 protein is CASSYNRAAKNIQYF. The CDR3 nucleotides are TGTGCCAGCAGTTACAACAGGGCGGCCAAAAACATTCAGTACTTC.

This clone was counted many times. The genes are TRBV4-2 and TRBJ1-1; D may be TRBD1 (5 bases). This CDR3 has 13 amino acids. Looked up from germline, CDR1 is LGHNA and CDR2 is YNFKEQ. V lost 0 bases and J 5 bases, leaving 7 bases between the germline ends. The CDR3 is CASSQDGGTEAFF. The CDR3 bases are TGTGCCAGCAGCCAAGATGGGGGAACTGAAGCTTTCTTT.